The source of this T cell receptor beta chain is a study of OX40 agonist ivuxolimab in advanced cancers. Generated by immunoSEQ multiplex PCR, the TCRdb table keeps only in-frame clones and is missing some. The data contain roughly 45,000 clones, approximately 79% of them singletons. The CDR3 is 17 residues long. V lost 4 bases to trimming and J lost 0 bases; unmatched junction nucleotides: 9. Germline CDR1 and CDR2: LNHDA and SQIVND (reference sequence). The chain links TRBV19 to TRBJ1-3; 7 nucleotides agree with TRBD1. The TCR originated in an adult with an advanced solid tumor such as melanoma, head and neck, liver or kidney cancer. This material consisted of CD4+ or CD8+ T cells sorted from blood, taken in a trial of the OX40 agonist ivuxolimab. CDR3 in DNA: TGTGCCAGTAGTACATTTTGGAACAGGGGCTCTGGAAACACCATATATTTT. This sequence encodes CASSTFWNRGSGNTIYF.